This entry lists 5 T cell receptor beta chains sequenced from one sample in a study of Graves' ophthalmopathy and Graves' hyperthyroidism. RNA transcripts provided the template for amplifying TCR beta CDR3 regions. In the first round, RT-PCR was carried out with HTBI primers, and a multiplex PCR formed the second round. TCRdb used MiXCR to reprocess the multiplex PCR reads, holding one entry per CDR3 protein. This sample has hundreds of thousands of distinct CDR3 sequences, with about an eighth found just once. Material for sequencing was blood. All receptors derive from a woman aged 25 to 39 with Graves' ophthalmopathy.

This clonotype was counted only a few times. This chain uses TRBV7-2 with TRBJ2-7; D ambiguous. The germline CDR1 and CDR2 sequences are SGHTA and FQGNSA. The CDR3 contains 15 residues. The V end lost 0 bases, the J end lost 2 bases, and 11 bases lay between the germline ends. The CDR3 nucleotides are TGTGCCAGCAGCTTAGCGGCCACGTCTACCTACGAGCAGTACTTC. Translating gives CASSLAATSTYEQYF.

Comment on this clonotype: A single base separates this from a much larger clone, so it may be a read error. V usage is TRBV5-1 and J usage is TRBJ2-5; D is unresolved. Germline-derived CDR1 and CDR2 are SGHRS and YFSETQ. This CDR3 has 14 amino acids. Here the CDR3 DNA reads TGCGCCAGCGGCTTGGCAAGTGTAAAAGAGACCCAGTACTTC. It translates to CASGLASVKETQYF.

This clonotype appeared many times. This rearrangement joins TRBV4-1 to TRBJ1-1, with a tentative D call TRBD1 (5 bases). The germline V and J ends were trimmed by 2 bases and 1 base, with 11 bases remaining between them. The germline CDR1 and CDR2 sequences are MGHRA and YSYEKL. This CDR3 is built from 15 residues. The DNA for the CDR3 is TGCGCCAGCAGCCAACCTATCGACAGGAACACTGAAGCTTTCTTT. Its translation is CASSQPIDRNTEAFF.

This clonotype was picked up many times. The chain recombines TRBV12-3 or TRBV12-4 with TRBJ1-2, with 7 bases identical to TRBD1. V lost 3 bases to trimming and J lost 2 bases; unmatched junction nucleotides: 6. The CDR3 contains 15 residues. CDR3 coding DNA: TGTGCCAGCAGTTTCTTTAACAGGGGAAACTATGGCTACACCTTC. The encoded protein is CASSFFNRGNYGYTF.

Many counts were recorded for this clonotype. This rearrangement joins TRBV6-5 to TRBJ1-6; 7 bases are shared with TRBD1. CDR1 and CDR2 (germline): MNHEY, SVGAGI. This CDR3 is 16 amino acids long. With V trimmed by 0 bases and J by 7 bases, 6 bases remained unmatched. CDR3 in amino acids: CASSYSKGRGNSPLHF. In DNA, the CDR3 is TGTGCCAGCAGTTACTCGAAGGGCAGGGGGAATTCACCCCTCCACTTT.